One and the same sample provided the 32 T cell receptor beta chains below, sequenced in a study of T cells in Graves' hyperthyroidism and ophthalmopathy. Amplified regions were TCR beta CDR3 sequences from RNA transcripts. Initially, a first-round RT-PCR of the TCR CDR3 employed the HTBI primer set. One entry per CDR3 protein, called by TCRdb with MiXCR from the multiplex PCR reads. Counted here are 400,000 to 450,000 distinct CDR3 sequences, 14% to 15% occurring once; the ten biggest clones make up approximately 13%. Sequencing used blood. The receptors here all came from a man younger than 35 with Graves' ophthalmopathy.

A remark on this clonotype: This may arise from a read error, as a much more abundant clone is one base away. The chain joins TRBV5-1 to TRBJ2-1, with a weak D call TRBD2 (6 bases). Trimming took off 0 bases at V and 3 bases at J, with 10 bases between the two ends. This CDR3 region has 15 residues. Germline CDR1 is SGHRS and CDR2 is YFSETQ. The CDR3 DNA follows: TGCGCCAGCAGCTTGGGACGGGGGATCTACAATGAGCAGTTCTTC. This codes for CASSLGRGIYNEQFF.

This clonotype was seen many times. The chain combines TRBV20-1 with TRBJ2-7, with 7 bases fitting TRBD2. V lost 5 bases, J lost 2 bases, and 6 bases stayed unmatched. This CDR3 is built from 13 residues. The germline V gene encodes CDR1 DFQATT and CDR2 SNEGSKA (reference sequence). The CDR3 protein is CSAGDGRTYEQYF. In nucleotides, the CDR3 is TGCAGTGCTGGGGACGGGAGGACCTACGAGCAGTACTTC.

There are many counts of this clonotype. The chain combines TRBV27 with TRBJ2-3; 7 positions agree with TRBD2. V gave up 2 bases and J gave up 4 bases; unmatched junction bases: 3. From germline, CDR1 is MNHEY and CDR2 SMNVEV (reference sequence). This CDR3 spans 14 amino acids. For the CDR3, the DNA is TGTGCCAGCAGTTTAGCGGGAGCGGCAGATACGCAGTATTTT. Protein: CASSLAGAADTQYF.

The CDR3 loop is CASSQLRGEKLFF. CDR3 in DNA: TGCGCCAGCAGCCAACTGCGGGGGGAAAAACTGTTTTTT. The chain combines TRBV4-1 with TRBJ1-4; possible D gene TRBD1, 5 bases. The germline V gene encodes CDR1 MGHRA and CDR2 YSYEKL. The V and J ends lost 2 bases and 8 bases respectively, with 9 bases between them. The CDR3 is 13 residues long.

The sample holds many counts of this clonotype. The chain employs TRBV2 and TRBJ2-1; D is possibly TRBD2 (5 bases). V gave up 4 bases and J gave up 7 bases, with 14 bases separating them. The CDR3 has 14 residues. CDR1 and CDR2 (germline): SNHLY, FYNNEI. The CDR3 here is CASSVREFDNEQFF. Written as DNA, the CDR3 is TGTGCCAGCAGTGTGAGGGAGTTCGATAATGAGCAGTTCTTC.

This clonotype was picked up many times. This chain links TRBV5-1 with TRBJ2-7, with TRBD1 identical over 11 bases. This CDR3 has 15 amino acids. Germline CDR1 and CDR2: SGHRS and YFSETQ. With V trimmed by 3 bases and J by 4 bases, 6 bases remained unmatched. In nucleotides, the CDR3 is TGCGCCAGCAGCTATACGGGACAGGGGGGTTACGAGCAGTACTTC. It yields the protein CASSYTGQGGYEQYF.

V usage is TRBV10-2 and J usage is TRBJ2-7; D may be TRBD2 (6 bases). Per the germline V gene, CDR1 is WSHSY and CDR2 is SAAADI. The CDR3 loop spans 14 amino acids. Trimming pared 11 bases from V and 3 bases from J, leaving 20 bases between. The CDR3 region is CAVRTLLADYEQYF. The CDR3 DNA is TGCGCCGTCCGGACCTTACTAGCCGACTACGAGCAGTACTTC.

This clonotype appeared a few times. The chain combines TRBV14 with TRBJ1-2; a possible D gene is TRBD1 (5 bases). This CDR3 has 14 residues. V shed 1 base and J shed 7 bases, with 13 bases lying between them. The germline gives CDR1 SGHDN, CDR2 FVKESK. This CDR3 is CASSQVRGVSGYTF. The DNA of the CDR3 is TGTGCCAGCAGCCAAGTACGGGGGGTCTCTGGCTACACCTTC.

This clonotype has ten or more counts. CDR3 sequence: CASSLERGMGRNEQFF. CDR3 nucleotides: TGTGCCAGCAGCTTAGAGCGGGGAATGGGGAGGAATGAGCAGTTCTTC. The rearrangement uses TRBV13 and TRBJ2-1; 7 bases align to TRBD2. Looked up from germline, CDR1 is PRHDT and CDR2 is FYEKMQ (reference sequence). This CDR3 comprises 16 residues. Unmatched junction bases numbered 10, after V lost 1 base and J lost 7 bases.

This clonotype was counted only a few times. The genes are TRBV12-3 or TRBV12-4 and TRBJ2-3; D is perhaps TRBD1 (5 bases). The V end was cut by 7 bases, the J end by 0 bases, with 14 bases between. The CDR3 covers 15 residues. The CDR3 DNA reads as TGTGCCAGCACCGTGACAGAACCTAGCACAGATACGCAGTATTTT. It encodes CASTVTEPSTDTQYF.

This chain links TRBV2 with TRBJ1-2, with a weak D call TRBD1 (6 bases). This CDR3 is built from 12 residues. V was pared by 8 bases and J by 7 bases, with 14 bases between. CDR1 and CDR2 from the germline V gene are SNHLY and FYNNEI. CDR3 nucleotide sequence: TGTGCCAGCGGGGGGGCGAGGGGTGGCTACACCTTC. This gives the protein CASGGARGGYTF.

This clonotype was detected ten times or more. The chain carries TRBV18 and TRBJ2-7, with 12 nucleotides matching TRBD1. The V and J ends lost 4 bases and 4 bases, in that order; junction bases with no gene match: 5. In germline, CDR1 is KGHSH, CDR2 LQKENI. The CDR3 has 15 amino acids. CDR3 protein: CASSQGTGGLYEQYF. The DNA of the CDR3 is TGTGCCAGCTCACAGGGGACAGGGGGCTTGTACGAGCAGTACTTC.

This clonotype was picked up a small number of times. This chain joins TRBV19 and TRBJ2-2; the D gene is possibly TRBD1 (6 bases). Germline V gives CDR1 LNHDA, CDR2 SQIVND (reference sequence). The CDR3 length is 16 residues. V gave up 3 bases and J gave up 0 bases, with 11 bases separating them. CDR3 coding DNA: TGTGCCAGTAGTATCAAGGACAGAGCGAACACCGGGGAGCTGTTTTTT. The encoded protein is CASSIKDRANTGELFF.

This clonotype came up many times. The chain combines TRBV12-3 or TRBV12-4 with TRBJ1-1; weak D call: TRBD1 (6 bases). Trimming removed 2 bases at V and 0 bases at J, with 10 bases between. The CDR3 consists of 15 residues. The CDR3 protein is CASSLFRGMNTEAFF. In DNA, the CDR3 is TGTGCCAGCAGTTTATTCAGGGGCATGAACACTGAAGCTTTCTTT.

The chain employs TRBV9 and TRBJ1-2; tentatively, D is TRBD1 (6 bases). This CDR3 region has 14 residues. Germline CDR1 is SGDLS and CDR2 is YYNGEE. Trimming took 4 bases from V and 5 from J, leaving 15 bases between them. CDR3 in amino acids: CASSLHGGQYGYTF. DNA of the CDR3: TGTGCCAGCAGCCTCCACGGGGGCCAATATGGCTACACCTTC.

This clonotype was counted a few times. The CDR3 sequence is CASRRTGSEKLFF. In nucleotides, the CDR3 is TGTGCCAGCAGAAGGACGGGGTCGGAAAAACTGTTTTTT. This chain connects TRBV12-3 or TRBV12-4 to TRBJ1-4, with no clear D. Trimming took 6 bases from V and 8 from J, leaving 13 bases between them. The CDR3 has 13 residues.

In its sample, this clonotype was seen many times. The chain couples TRBV3-1 to TRBJ1-5, with a possible D match to TRBD1 (5 bases). Germline loops: CDR1 LGHDT, CDR2 YNNKEL (reference sequence). V lost 1 base and J 5 bases, leaving 18 bases between the germline ends. This CDR3 comprises 17 residues. The CDR3 DNA reads as TGTGCCAGCAGCCAAGGTTTAGGGCAGGGCAGGCATCAGCCCCAGCATTTT. As protein: CASSQGLGQGRHQPQHF.

Notes on this clonotype: This may come from a read error, since a much larger clone is one base off. The conserved final phenylalanine or tryptophan is absent from the CDR3, which likely points to a read error. This sequence joins TRBV24-1 and TRBJ2-5; perhaps TRBD2 as D (6 bases). Trimming took off 10 bases at V and 3 bases at J, with 17 bases between the two ends. Germline loops: CDR1 KGHDR, CDR2 SFDVKD. The length of the CDR3 is 14 residues. The CDR3 region has the DNA TGTGCCACGAGAGAGTCCGGGAGTAAAGAGACCCAGTACCTC. Its protein product is CATRESGSKETQYL.

This clonotype was detected a few times. The chain recombines TRBV12-5 with TRBJ1-2; no clear D. Germline CDR1 and CDR2: LGHNT and FRNRAP. Deletions cut 5 bases from V and 10 bases from J, with 14 bases between. This CDR3 is built from 12 residues. The CDR3 coding sequence is TGTGCTAGTGGTCCCCGGACGTGGCCCTACACCTTC. Protein: CASGPRTWPYTF.

This clonotype was seen a few times. V gene TRBV11-1 combines with J gene TRBJ1-4; D unclear. The V and J ends lost 4 bases and 4 bases respectively, with 13 bases between them. Germline V gene data show CDR1 as SGHAT and CDR2 as FQDESV (reference sequence). This CDR3 has 15 amino acids. For the CDR3, the DNA is TGTGCCAGCAGCTATCAAGACGGATTTAATGAAAAACTGTTTTTT. Protein product: CASSYQDGFNEKLFF.

This clonotype came up many times. CDR3 residues: CAWSGIPGEQFF. The CDR3 DNA is TGTGCCTGGAGTGGTATACCGGGTGAGCAGTTCTTC. V is TRBV30 and J is TRBJ2-1; D gene unclear. CDR3 length: 12 amino acids. The V gene's germline CDR1 is GTSNPN and CDR2 SVGIG (reference sequence). V lost 1 base, J lost 9 bases, and 10 bases lay in between.

The gene calls are TRBV6-1 and TRBJ2-2, with a tentative D call TRBD1 (5 bases). The V gene lost 3 bases and the J gene lost 7 bases, with 12 bases spanning the gap. The V gene's germline CDR1 is MNHNS and CDR2 SASEGT. The CDR3 is made up of 14 amino acids. This CDR3 is CASSDGRDGGELFF. Here the CDR3 DNA reads TGTGCCAGCAGTGACGGCAGGGATGGCGGGGAGCTGTTTTTT.

This clonotype was seen at least ten times. The chain combines TRBV12-3 or TRBV12-4 with TRBJ2-1, with TRBD2 matching 9 bases. The CDR3 length is 13 residues. Trimming took 7 bases from V and 9 from J; bases not matched to a gene: 7. In DNA, the CDR3 is TGTGCCAGCACCATGCGGGGGGGGGGTGAGCAGTTCTTC. Its translation: CASTMRGGGEQFF.

This clonotype was counted many times. This chain uses TRBV30 with TRBJ1-2; TRBD1 is a possible D gene (6 bases). The CDR3 is 15 amino acids. Germline values: CDR1 GTSNPN, CDR2 SVGIG (reference sequence). Trimming removed 2 bases from V and 4 bases from J, with 17 bases in between. CDR3: CAWSFPGGAGYGYTF. The CDR3 nucleotides are TGTGCCTGGAGTTTCCCCGGGGGGGCCGGCTATGGCTACACCTTC.

In this sample, this clonotype turned up many times. The rearrangement uses TRBV7-9 and TRBJ2-7; TRBD2 is a possible D gene (6 bases). This CDR3 spans 12 amino acids. Germline V CDR1 and CDR2: SEHNR, FQNEAQ (reference sequence). V shed 3 bases and J shed 6 bases, with 9 bases lying between them. CDR3: CASSFPAGEQYF. The DNA of the CDR3 is TGTGCCAGCAGCTTCCCAGCGGGCGAGCAGTACTTC.

This clonotype has a count of ten or more. The CDR3 bases are TGTGCCAGCAGCCCACGACAGGAACTCTACGAGCAGTACTTC. This translates into CASSPRQELYEQYF. The chain is built from TRBV9 and TRBJ2-7, with TRBD1 as a possible D gene (6 bases). Germline CDR1 and CDR2: SGDLS and YYNGEE. Between the trimmed V and J ends, which lost 4 bases and 3 bases, there was a span of 14 bases. The CDR3 spans 14 residues.

This clonotype was counted only a few times. The gene calls are TRBV19 and TRBJ2-1, with D perhaps TRBD2 (5 bases). V was clipped by 2 bases and J by 6 bases, with 17 bases between them. CDR1 and CDR2 from the germline V gene are LNHDA and SQIVND (reference sequence). The CDR3 consists of 16 residues. The CDR3 here is CASSIKGRERPNEQFF. The CDR3 DNA reads as TGTGCCAGTAGTATAAAAGGACGGGAACGGCCCAATGAGCAGTTCTTC.

This clonotype was observed at least ten times. The chain couples TRBV20-1 to TRBJ2-2, with a tentative D call TRBD2 (7 bases). Germline CDR1 reads DFQATT; CDR2 reads SNEGSKA (reference sequence). With 4 bases removed from V and 6 bases from J, the gap between germline ends came to 15 bases. The CDR3 extends over 14 amino acids. The CDR3 bases are TGCAGTGCTAACCGACAGGCGGGGGCCGGGGAGCTGTTTTTT. Translation gives CSANRQAGAGELFF.

This clonotype was seen at least ten times. The rearrangement links TRBV4-1 to TRBJ2-7, with D possibly matching TRBD2 (5 bases). The CDR3 sequence is 15 residues long. Germline V lookup: CDR1 MGHRA, CDR2 YSYEKL. Trimming pared 3 bases from V and 3 bases from J, leaving 15 bases between. The CDR3 DNA reads as TGCGCCAGCAGCCATCTGAGAGGGAAAGGCTACGAGCAGTACTTC. It is translated as CASSHLRGKGYEQYF.

The chain uses TRBV6-4 and TRBJ1-1; 7 nucleotides match TRBD1. The junction had 12 bases not matched to a gene; V was cut back by 6 bases and J by 5 bases. The CDR3 totals 15 residues. Germline V CDR1 and CDR2: MRHNA, SNTAGT. CDR3 sequence reads: CASSRSQTGRTEAFF. The CDR3 coding sequence is TGTGCCAGCAGCCGCTCACAGACAGGGAGGACTGAAGCTTTCTTT.

On this clonotype itself: A much larger clone sits a single nucleotide away, making a read error possible. The chain recombines TRBV5-6 with TRBJ2-1; maybe TRBD1 (6 bases). The CDR3 contains 16 residues. The ends were cut back, 4 bases at V and 4 bases at J, with 18 bases in the middle. Per germline, CDR1 SGHDT and CDR2 YYEEEE. CDR3 DNA: TGTGCCAGCAGCCTAGCCCAGGGGCCAGGGTACAATGAGCAGTTCTTC. It specifies CASSLAQGPGYNEQFF.

This clonotype appeared a few times. The rearrangement links TRBV6-1 to TRBJ2-5, with 8 bases that match TRBD2. Germline V gene data show CDR1 as MNHNS and CDR2 as SASEGT. The CDR3 extends over 15 amino acids. Trimming removed 2 bases from V and 5 bases from J; junction bases left unmatched: 7. The DNA for the CDR3 is TGTGCCAGCAGTGAACGGGCGGGAGGAGGGGAGACCCAGTACTTC. It yields the protein CASSERAGGGETQYF.